The rows below give T cell receptor beta chains drawn from one sample of a study of blood T cells in healthy people across ages. TCRdb passed the 5' RACE reads through MiXCR, listing each CDR3 protein once. The sample yields about 290,000 distinct CDR3 sequences, around 29% seen once. Specimen: blood. These TCRs come from a woman in her seventies in good health. CDR3s include the opening cysteine and the closing phenylalanine or tryptophan. A D gene is named only where the DNA matches it firmly. Clone size is stated in some rows and not others, as once, few, many or a class when expanded.

cdr3_nt cdr3_aa v_call d_call clone_size j_call
TGCAGTGCTAGCTGGGGGAGGGATGAGCAGTTCTTC CSASWGRDEQFF TRBV20-1 TRBD2 many TRBJ2-1
TGTGCCAGCAGCTGGGGGACAGCCATAGGGAACGAGCAGTACTTC CASSWGTAIGNEQYF TRBV7-8 TRBD1 . TRBJ2-7
TGCGCCAGCAGCCAAGATCCGGCCCTTTTTTCCTACAATGAGCAGTTCTTC CASSQDPALFSYNEQFF TRBV4-1 . . TRBJ2-1
TGTGCCAGCAGTTACTCGCGTTGGGGCAATGAGCAGTTCTTC CASSYSRWGNEQFF TRBV6-5 . . TRBJ2-1
TGTACCAGCAGCTTTGAACAGGGACTATCACCCCTCCACTTT CTSSFEQGLSPLHF TRBV7-9 . . TRBJ1-6
TGTGCCAGCAGTGAGGGGTGGCGGGGTCCTGGCTACACCTTC CASSEGWRGPGYTF TRBV6-1 . few TRBJ1-2
TGCGCCAGCAGCCGAGTTAGACTAGCGGTCTACAATGAGCAGTTCTTC CASSRVRLAVYNEQFF TRBV4-1 TRBD2 . TRBJ2-1
TGTGCCAGCAGCGTGGTCAGCGTCTACGAGCAGTACTTC CASSVVSVYEQYF TRBV28 . few TRBJ2-7
TGCAGTGCTGAGGGCGGAGGAGGTTTCGAGCAGTACTTC CSAEGGGGFEQYF TRBV20-1 . many TRBJ2-7
TGTGCCAGCAGCCAAGGCTCGGGAACCTTCTTGGAGCAGTTCTTC CASSQGSGTFLEQFF TRBV3-1 . . TRBJ2-1
TGTGCCAGCAGCTTAGCGGGATACACCTACAATGAGCAGTTCTTC CASSLAGYTYNEQFF TRBV7-9 . . TRBJ2-1
TGCAGTGCTAGTCGTCGACCAGGGACAGGGAGGCCTAACGAGCAGTACTTC CSASRRPGTGRPNEQYF TRBV20-1 TRBD1 . TRBJ2-7
TGTGCCAGCCGAACAGGTAGCACAGATACGCAGTATTTT CASRTGSTDTQYF TRBV28 . . TRBJ2-3
TGCAGCGTTGTAGCCCAACCGGGCTACGAGCAGTACTTC CSVVAQPGYEQYF TRBV29-1 . . TRBJ2-7
TGTGCCAGCAGTGAATCCCCAGGGGGCGCAGACAATGAGCAGTTCTTC CASSESPGGADNEQFF TRBV25-1 TRBD1 . TRBJ2-1
TGTGCCAGCAGCCAAGCCGGGACCCCGGGAAACACCATATATTTT CASSQAGTPGNTIYF TRBV14 . . TRBJ1-3
TGTGCCAGCGGGCGGGGACTCCCGACCAATCAGCCCCAGCATTTT CASGRGLPTNQPQHF TRBV12-3/TRBV12-4 . few TRBJ1-5
TGTGCCAGCAGTCAGAACAGAAACATTCAGTACTTC CASSQNRNIQYF TRBV6-2/TRBV6-3 . . TRBJ2-4
TGCAGTGCTAGAGATTTTAGAACTAGCGGTAACAATGAGCAGTTCTTC CSARDFRTSGNNEQFF TRBV20-1 TRBD2 . TRBJ2-1
TGTGCCAGCAGTCCTTTTGCGGGACAACTGGGTGGCGAGCAGTACTTC CASSPFAGQLGGEQYF TRBV6-6 . . TRBJ2-7
TGTGCCAGCAGTTACTCACTGGACACTGAAGCTTTCTTT CASSYSLDTEAFF TRBV6-6 . . TRBJ1-1
TGTGCCATCGCTGACGGAGCCTACGAGCAGTACTTC CAIADGAYEQYF TRBV6-2/TRBV6-3 . . TRBJ2-7